This TCR beta chain was sequenced in a study of beta chain features in type 1 diabetes. About the research overall: The patients were much like the healthy donors in age, gender and cell yields.

With respect to this clone: Its antigen is not identified.

General study points: Resolution of whether HLA type affects TCRB rearrangement was not achieved here.

The CDR3 runs to 12 residues. Trimming stripped 4 bases from V and 2 bases from J, with 3 bases between. Germline assignment: CDR1 SGHDN and CDR2 FVKESK. Reverse transcription of all isolated RNA meant that expressed TCRB transcripts were sequenced. Profiled with immunoSEQ multiplex PCR; TCRdb holds only in-frame clones, not every one. This table has some 500,000 clones, more than 9.5% appearing once. The receptor was derived from a woman between 18 and 29 years old in good health. The J gene is TRBJ2-1, the V gene TRBV14; D gene unclear. The sequenced sample consisted of naive CD4+ T cells from blood. CDR3 sequence: CASSPTYNEQFF. The CDR3 DNA reads TGTGCCAGCAGCCCTACCTACAATGAGCAGTTCTTC.